This TCR beta chain was captured in a study of blood T cell repertoires in COVID-19. Overall study: There were acute and convalescent COVID-19 samples, and they came from the United States, Italy and Spain. PBMCs, B-cell-depleted T cells, or T cells provided the cDNA or gDNA that made up the material.

CDR3 length equals 14 residues. V was pared by 1 base and J by 0 bases, with 6 bases between. Germline lookup yields CDR1 SGHTA and CDR2 FQGTGA. Authors' data handling: From reference gene primer amplification, estimates of nucleated cell counts were derived. Produced via immunoSEQ multiplex PCR; TCRdb's table is partial and in-frame only. V and J calls and clone size follow that table, whereas D and trimming were derived from the DNA. The data show 120,000 to 150,000 clones, 80% to 90% seen once. The V and J genes are TRBV7-3 and TRBJ1-1; no definite D call. This receptor was obtained from a human donor with acute or convalescent COVID-19. The donor label of this sample is uncertain. Sequencing was carried out using peripheral blood. DNA of the CDR3: TGTGCCAGCAGCTTAAGTGCTATGAACACTGAAGCTTTCTTT. Residues: CASSLSAMNTEAFF.